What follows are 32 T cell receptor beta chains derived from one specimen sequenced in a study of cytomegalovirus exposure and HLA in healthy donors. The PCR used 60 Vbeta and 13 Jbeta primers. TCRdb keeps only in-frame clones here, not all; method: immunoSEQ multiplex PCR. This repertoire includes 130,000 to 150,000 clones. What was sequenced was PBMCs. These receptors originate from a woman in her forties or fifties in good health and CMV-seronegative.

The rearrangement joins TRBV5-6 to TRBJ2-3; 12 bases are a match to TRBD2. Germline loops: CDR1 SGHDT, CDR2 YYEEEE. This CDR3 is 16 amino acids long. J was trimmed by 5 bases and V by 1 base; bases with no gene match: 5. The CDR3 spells CASSLRTSGAGDTQYF. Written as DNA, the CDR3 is TGTGCCAGCAGCTTGAGGACTAGCGGGGCCGGAGATACGCAGTATTTT.

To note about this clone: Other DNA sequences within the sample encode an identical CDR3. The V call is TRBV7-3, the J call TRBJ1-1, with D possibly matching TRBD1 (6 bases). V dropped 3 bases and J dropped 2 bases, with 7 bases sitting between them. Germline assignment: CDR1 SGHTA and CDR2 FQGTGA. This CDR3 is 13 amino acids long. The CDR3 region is CASSLDSNTEAFF. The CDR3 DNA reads TGTGCCAGCAGCTTGGACAGCAACACTGAAGCTTTCTTT.

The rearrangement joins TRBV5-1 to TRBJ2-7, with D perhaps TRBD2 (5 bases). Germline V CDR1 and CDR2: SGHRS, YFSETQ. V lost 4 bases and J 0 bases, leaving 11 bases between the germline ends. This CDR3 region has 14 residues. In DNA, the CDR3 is TGCGCCAGCAGCCCGAGGGTCAGCTCCTACGAGCAGTACTTC. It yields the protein CASSPRVSSYEQYF. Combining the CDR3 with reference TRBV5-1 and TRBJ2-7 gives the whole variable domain KAGVTQTPRYLIKTRGQQVTLSCSPISGHRSVSWYQQTPGQGLQFLFEYFSETQRNKGNFPGRFSGRQFSNSRSEMNVSTLELGDSALYLCASSPRVSSYEQYFGPGTRLTVT.

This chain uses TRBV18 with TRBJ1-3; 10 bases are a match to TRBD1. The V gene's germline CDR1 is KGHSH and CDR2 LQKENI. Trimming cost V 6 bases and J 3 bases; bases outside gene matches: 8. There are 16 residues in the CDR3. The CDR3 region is CASSYSTGGFGNTIYF. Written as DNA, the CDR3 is TGTGCCAGCTCCTATTCGACAGGGGGCTTTGGAAACACCATATATTTT.

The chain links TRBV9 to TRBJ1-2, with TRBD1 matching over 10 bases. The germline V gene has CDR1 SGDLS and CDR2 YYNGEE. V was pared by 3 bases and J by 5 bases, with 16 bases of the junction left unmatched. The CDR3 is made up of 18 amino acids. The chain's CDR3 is CASSESGTGAPGGYGYTF. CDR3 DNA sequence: TGTGCCAGCAGCGAAAGCGGGACAGGGGCCCCGGGGGGGTATGGCTACACCTTC.

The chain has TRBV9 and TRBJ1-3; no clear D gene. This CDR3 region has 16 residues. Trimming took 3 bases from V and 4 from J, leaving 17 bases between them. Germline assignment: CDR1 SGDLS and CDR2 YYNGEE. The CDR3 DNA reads TGTGCCAGCAGCGCCGCGGGCGTGGACTGGGGAAACACCATATATTTT. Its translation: CASSAAGVDWGNTIYF.

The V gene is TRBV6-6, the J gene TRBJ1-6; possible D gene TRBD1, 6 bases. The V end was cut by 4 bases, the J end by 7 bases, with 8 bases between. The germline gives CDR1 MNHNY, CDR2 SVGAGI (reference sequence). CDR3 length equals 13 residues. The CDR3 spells CASSFTGNSPLHF. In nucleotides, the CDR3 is TGTGCCAGCAGTTTCACAGGGAATTCACCCCTCCACTTT.

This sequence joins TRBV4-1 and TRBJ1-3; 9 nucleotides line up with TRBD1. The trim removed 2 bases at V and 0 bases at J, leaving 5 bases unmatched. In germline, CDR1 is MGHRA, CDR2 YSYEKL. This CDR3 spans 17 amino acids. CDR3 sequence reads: CASSQRGTGSSGNTIYF. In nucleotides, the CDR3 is TGCGCCAGCAGCCAACGGGGGACAGGGAGCTCTGGAAACACCATATATTTT.

CDR3 amino acids: CATSRGLEGHQPQHF. In DNA, the CDR3 is TGTGCCACCAGCAGGGGGTTGGAGGGTCACCAGCCCCAGCATTTT. The V call is TRBV15, the J call TRBJ1-5; D uncertain. The CDR3 is 15 residues long. V shed 3 bases and J shed 7 bases, with 16 bases lying between them. Looked up from germline, CDR1 is LNHNV and CDR2 is YYDKDF (reference sequence).

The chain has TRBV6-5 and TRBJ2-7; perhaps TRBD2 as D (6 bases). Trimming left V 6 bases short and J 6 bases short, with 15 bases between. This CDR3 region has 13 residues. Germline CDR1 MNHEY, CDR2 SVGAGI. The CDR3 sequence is CASSSIGGAEQYF. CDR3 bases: TGTGCCAGCAGCTCCATCGGAGGGGCCGAGCAGTACTTC.

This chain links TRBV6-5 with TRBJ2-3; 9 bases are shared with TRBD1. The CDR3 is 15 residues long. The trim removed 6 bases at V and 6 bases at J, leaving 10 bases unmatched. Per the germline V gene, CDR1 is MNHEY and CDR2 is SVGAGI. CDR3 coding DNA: TGTGCCAGCAGAATCGGGACAGGGTTACCCGATACGCAGTATTTT. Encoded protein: CASRIGTGLPDTQYF.

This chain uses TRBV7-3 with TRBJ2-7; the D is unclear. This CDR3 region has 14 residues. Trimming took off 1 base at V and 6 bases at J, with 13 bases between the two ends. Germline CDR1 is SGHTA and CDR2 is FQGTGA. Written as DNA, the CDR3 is TGTGCCAGCAGCTTAAGTCCAGCCCCGGGCGAGCAGTACTTC. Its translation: CASSLSPAPGEQYF.

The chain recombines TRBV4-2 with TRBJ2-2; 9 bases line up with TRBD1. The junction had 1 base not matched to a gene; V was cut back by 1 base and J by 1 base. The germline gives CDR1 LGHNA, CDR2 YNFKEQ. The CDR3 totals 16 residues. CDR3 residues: CASSQVGQGNTGELFF. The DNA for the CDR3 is TGTGCCAGCAGCCAAGTGGGACAGGGGAACACCGGGGAGCTGTTTTTT.

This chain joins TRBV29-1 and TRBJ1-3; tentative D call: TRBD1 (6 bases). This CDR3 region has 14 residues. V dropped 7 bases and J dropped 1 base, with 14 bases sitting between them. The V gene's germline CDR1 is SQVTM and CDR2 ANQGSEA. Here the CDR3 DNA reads TGCAGCGGCGCCCACCAGGGGTCTGGAAACACCATATATTTT. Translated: CSGAHQGSGNTIYF.

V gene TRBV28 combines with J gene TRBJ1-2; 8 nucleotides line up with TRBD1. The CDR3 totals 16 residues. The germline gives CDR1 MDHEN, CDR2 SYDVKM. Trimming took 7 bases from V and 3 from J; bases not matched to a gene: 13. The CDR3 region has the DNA TGTGCCAGCACCCAATTCATTAGGGACAGGCACTATGGCTACACCTTC. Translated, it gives CASTQFIRDRHYGYTF.

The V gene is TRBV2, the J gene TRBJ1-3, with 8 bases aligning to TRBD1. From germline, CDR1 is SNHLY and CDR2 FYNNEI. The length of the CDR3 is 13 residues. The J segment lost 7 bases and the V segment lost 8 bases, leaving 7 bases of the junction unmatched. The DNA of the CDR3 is TGTGCCAGCCGGACAGGGCTAAGGAACACCATATATTTT. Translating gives CASRTGLRNTIYF.

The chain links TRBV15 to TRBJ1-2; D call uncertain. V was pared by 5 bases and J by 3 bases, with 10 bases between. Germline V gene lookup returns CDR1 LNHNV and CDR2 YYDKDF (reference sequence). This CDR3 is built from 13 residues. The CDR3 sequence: CATSGGLDYGYTF. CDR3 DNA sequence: TGTGCCACCAGCGGTGGCCTCGACTATGGCTACACCTTC.

As DNA, the CDR3 is TGCGCCAGCAGCCTAGGGACAGAAGGTTACAATGAGCAGTTCTTC. It encodes CASSLGTEGYNEQFF. The chain combines TRBV4-1 with TRBJ2-1; 7 positions agree with TRBD1. The CDR3 is 15 amino acids. CDR1 and CDR2 (germline): MGHRA, YSYEKL. V shed 4 bases, J shed 4 bases, and the junction held 7 bases outside the gene matches.

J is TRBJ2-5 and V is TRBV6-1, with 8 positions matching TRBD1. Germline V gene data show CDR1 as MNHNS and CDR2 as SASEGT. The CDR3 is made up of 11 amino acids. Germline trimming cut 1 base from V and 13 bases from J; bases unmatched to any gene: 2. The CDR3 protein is CASSEDGTGYF. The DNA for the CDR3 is TGTGCCAGCAGTGAAGATGGGACAGGGTACTTC.

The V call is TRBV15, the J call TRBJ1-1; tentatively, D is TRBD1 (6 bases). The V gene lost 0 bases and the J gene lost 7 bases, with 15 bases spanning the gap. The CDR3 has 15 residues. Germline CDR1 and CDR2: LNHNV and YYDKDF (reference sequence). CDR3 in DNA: TGTGCCACCAGCAGAGATCTCCGACAGGCCTATGAAGCTTTCTTT. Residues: CATSRDLRQAYEAFF.

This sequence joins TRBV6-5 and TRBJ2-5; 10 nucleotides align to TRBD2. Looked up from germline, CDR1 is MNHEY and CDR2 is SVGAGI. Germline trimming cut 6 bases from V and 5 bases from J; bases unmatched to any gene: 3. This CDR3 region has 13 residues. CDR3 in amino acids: CASRLAGEETQYF. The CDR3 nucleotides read TGTGCCAGCAGGCTAGCGGGAGAGGAGACCCAGTACTTC.

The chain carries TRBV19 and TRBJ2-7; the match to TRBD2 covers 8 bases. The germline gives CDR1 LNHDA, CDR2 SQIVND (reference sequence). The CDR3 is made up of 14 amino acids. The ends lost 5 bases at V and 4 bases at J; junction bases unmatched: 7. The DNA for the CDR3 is TGTGCCAGTAGTCTGAGCGGGAGCCGGTACGAGCAGTACTTC. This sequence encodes CASSLSGSRYEQYF.

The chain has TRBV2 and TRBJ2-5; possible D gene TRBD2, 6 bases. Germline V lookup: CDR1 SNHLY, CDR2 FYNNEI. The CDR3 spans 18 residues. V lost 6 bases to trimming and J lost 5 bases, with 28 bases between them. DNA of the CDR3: TGTGCCAGCAGAGGGGTCGTCTGGAGGGGCCCGGGATCGGAGACCCAGTACTTC. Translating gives CASRGVVWRGPGSETQYF. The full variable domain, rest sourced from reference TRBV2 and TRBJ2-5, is EPEVTQTPSHQVTQMGQEVILRCVPISNHLYFYWYRQILGQKVEFLVSFYNNEISEKSEIFDDQFSVERPDGSNFTLKIRSTKLEDSAMYFCASRGVVWRGPGSETQYFGPGTRLLVL.

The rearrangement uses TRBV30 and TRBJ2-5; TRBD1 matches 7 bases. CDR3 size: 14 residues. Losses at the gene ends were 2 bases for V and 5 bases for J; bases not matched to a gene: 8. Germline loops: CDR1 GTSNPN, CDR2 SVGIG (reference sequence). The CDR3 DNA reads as TGTGCCTGGAGTACTTTAACAGGGGACGAGACCCAGTACTTC. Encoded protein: CAWSTLTGDETQYF.

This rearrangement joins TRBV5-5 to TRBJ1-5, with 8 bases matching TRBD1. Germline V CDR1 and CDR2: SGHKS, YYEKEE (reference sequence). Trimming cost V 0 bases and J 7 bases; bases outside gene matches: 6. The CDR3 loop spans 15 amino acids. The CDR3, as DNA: TGTGCCAGCAGCTTGGCGGCAGGGGGCCAGCAGCCCCAGCATTTT. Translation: CASSLAAGGQQPQHF.

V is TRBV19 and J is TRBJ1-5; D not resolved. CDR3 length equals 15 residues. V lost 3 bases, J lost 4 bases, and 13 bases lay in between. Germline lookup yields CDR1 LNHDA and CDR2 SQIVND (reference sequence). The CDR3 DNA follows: TGTGCCAGTAGTATCAGGAGGGCTGGGAATCAGCCCCAGCATTTT. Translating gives CASSIRRAGNQPQHF.

The CDR3 here is CASSGGRQETQYF. CDR3 bases: TGTGCCAGCAGTGGGGGGAGGCAAGAGACCCAGTACTTC. The genes are TRBV2 and TRBJ2-5; TRBD2 is a possible D gene (6 bases). Trimming stripped 4 bases from V and 2 bases from J, with 8 bases between. The CDR3 spans 13 residues. Germline V lookup: CDR1 SNHLY, CDR2 FYNNEI.

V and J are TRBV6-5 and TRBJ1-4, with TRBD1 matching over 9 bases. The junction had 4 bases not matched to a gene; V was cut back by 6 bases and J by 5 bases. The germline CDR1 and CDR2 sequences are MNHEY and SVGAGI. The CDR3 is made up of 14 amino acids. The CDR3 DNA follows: TGTGCCAGCAGAGACAGGGGGTTCAATGAAAAACTGTTTTTT. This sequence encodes CASRDRGFNEKLFF.

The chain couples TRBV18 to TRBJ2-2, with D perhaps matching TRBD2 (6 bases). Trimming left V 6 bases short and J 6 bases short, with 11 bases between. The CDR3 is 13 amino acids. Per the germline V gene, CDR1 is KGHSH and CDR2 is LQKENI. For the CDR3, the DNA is TGTGCCAGCTCCGGAGGGCTCGCCGGGGAGCTGTTTTTT. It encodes CASSGGLAGELFF. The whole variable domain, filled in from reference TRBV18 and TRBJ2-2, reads NAGVMQNPRHLVRRRGQEARLRCSPMKGHSHVYWYRQLPEEGLKFMVYLQKENIIDESGMPKERFSAEFPKEGPSILRIQQVVRGDSAAYFCASSGGLAGELFFGEGSRLTVL.

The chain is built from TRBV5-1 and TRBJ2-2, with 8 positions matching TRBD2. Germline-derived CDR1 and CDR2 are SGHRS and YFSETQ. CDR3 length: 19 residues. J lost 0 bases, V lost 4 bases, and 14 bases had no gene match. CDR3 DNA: TGCGCCAGCAGCCACTCCCCCCTGAGCGGGAGTTCGAACACCGGGGAGCTGTTTTTT. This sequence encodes CASSHSPLSGSSNTGELFF. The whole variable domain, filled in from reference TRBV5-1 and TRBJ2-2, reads KAGVTQTPRYLIKTRGQQVTLSCSPISGHRSVSWYQQTPGQGLQFLFEYFSETQRNKGNFPGRFSGRQFSNSRSEMNVSTLELGDSALYLCASSHSPLSGSSNTGELFFGEGSRLTVL.

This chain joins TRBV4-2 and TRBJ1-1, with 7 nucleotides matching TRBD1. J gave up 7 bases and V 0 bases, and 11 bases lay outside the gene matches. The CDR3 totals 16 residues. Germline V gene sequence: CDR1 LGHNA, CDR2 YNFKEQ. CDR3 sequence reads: CASSQDPRTGVLEAFF. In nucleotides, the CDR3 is TGTGCCAGCAGCCAAGATCCGAGGACAGGAGTACTTGAAGCTTTCTTT.

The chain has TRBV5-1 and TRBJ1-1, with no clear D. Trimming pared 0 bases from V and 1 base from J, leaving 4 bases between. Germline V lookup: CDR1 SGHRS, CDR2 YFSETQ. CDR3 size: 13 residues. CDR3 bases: TGCGCCAGCAGCTTGGCAGAGAACACTGAAGCTTTCTTT. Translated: CASSLAENTEAFF.